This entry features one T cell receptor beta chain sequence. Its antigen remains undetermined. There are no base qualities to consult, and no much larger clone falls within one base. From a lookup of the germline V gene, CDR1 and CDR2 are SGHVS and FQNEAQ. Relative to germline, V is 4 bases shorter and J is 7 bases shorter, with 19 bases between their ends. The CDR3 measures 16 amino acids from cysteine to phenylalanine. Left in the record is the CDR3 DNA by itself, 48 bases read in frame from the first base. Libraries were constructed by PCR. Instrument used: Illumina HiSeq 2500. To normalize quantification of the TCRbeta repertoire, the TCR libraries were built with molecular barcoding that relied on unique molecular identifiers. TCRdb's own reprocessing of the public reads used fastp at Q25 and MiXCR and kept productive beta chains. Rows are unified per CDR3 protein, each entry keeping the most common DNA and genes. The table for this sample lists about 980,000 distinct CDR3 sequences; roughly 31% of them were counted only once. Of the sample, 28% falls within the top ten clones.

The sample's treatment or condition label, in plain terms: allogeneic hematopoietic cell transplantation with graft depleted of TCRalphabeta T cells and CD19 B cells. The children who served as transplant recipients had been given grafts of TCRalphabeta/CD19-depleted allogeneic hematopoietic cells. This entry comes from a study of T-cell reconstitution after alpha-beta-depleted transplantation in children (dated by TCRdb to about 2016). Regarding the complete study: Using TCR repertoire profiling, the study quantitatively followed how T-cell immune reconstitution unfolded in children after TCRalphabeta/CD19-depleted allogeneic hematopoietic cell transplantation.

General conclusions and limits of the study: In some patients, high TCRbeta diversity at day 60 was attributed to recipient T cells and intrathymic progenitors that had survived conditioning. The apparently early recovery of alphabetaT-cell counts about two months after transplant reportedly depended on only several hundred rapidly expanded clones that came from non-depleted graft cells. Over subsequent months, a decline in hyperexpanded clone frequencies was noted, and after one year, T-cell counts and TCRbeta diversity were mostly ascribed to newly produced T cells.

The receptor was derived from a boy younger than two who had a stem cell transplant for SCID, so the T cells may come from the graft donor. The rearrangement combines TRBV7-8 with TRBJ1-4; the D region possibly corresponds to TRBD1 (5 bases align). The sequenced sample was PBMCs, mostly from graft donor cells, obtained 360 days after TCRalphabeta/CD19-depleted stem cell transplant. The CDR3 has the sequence CASSSHPLGAVEKLFF. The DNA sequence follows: TGTGCCAGCAGCTCCCACCCACTCGGGGCGGTTGAAAAACTGTTTTTT.